This is a list of T cell receptor beta chains from one sample in a study of Ad26.COV2.S vaccination and SARS-CoV-2 variants. The protocol was immunoSEQ multiplex PCR, while the TCRdb copy is restricted to in-frame clones and leaves out a portion. The sample lists about 480,000 clones; approximately 90% were seen once. Sequencing was performed on peripheral blood, taken in a trial of Ad26.COV2.S vaccine versus placebo. The receptors shown here come from a person aged 18-60 years who received the Ad26.COV2.S COVID-19 vaccine or a placebo. Both conserved end residues are part of each CDR3. A D gene is named only where the DNA matches it firmly. Only part of the rows carry a size: once, few, many, or a class if the clone is expanded.

d_gene: -; j_gene: TRBJ1-2; v_gene: TRBV28; abundance: -; CDR3aa: CASSMAPYSYTF; CDR3nt: TGTGCCAGCAGCATGGCCCCCTATAGCTACACCTTC
d_gene: -; j_gene: TRBJ1-3; v_gene: TRBV9; abundance: -; CDR3aa: CASSPAPSGNTIYF; CDR3nt: TGTGCCAGCAGCCCAGCCCCCTCTGGAAACACCATATATTTT
d_gene: TRBD2; j_gene: TRBJ2-3; v_gene: TRBV9; abundance: -; CDR3aa: CASSVATSGRADTQYF; CDR3nt: TGTGCCAGCAGCGTAGCAACTAGCGGGAGGGCTGATACGCAGTATTTT
d_gene: -; j_gene: TRBJ2-7; v_gene: TRBV30; abundance: -; CDR3aa: CAWSGSYEQYF; CDR3nt: TGTGCCTGGAGTGGATCCTACGAGCAGTACTTC
d_gene: -; j_gene: TRBJ2-1; v_gene: TRBV12-3/TRBV12-4; abundance: -; CDR3aa: CASTLFNEQFF; CDR3nt: TGTGCCAGCACTTTATTTAATGAGCAGTTCTTC
d_gene: -; j_gene: TRBJ2-2; v_gene: TRBV7-3; abundance: once; CDR3aa: CASSAAGLGELFF; CDR3nt: TGTGCCAGCAGCGCGGCAGGGCTCGGGGAGCTGTTTTTT
d_gene: -; j_gene: TRBJ1-2; v_gene: TRBV10-3; abundance: -; CDR3aa: CAISAAGNYGYTF; CDR3nt: TGTGCCATCAGTGCGGCGGGGAACTATGGCTACACCTTC
d_gene: -; j_gene: TRBJ1-5; v_gene: TRBV5-6; abundance: -; CDR3aa: CASSPGGSGQPQHF; CDR3nt: TGTGCCAGCAGCCCGGGGGGGTCAGGACAGCCCCAGCATTTT
d_gene: -; j_gene: TRBJ2-2; v_gene: TRBV18; abundance: -; CDR3aa: CASSRGETVTGELFF; CDR3nt: TGTGCCAGCTCACGAGGGGAAACAGTCACCGGGGAGCTGTTTTTT
d_gene: -; j_gene: TRBJ2-3; v_gene: TRBV19; abundance: -; CDR3aa: CASSIPAGGTDTQYF; CDR3nt: TGTGCCAGTAGTATTCCGGCGGGTGGCACAGATACGCAGTATTTT
d_gene: TRBD2; j_gene: TRBJ2-4; v_gene: TRBV18; abundance: -; CDR3aa: CASSPPLGRGVYDKNIQYF; CDR3nt: TGTGCCAGCTCACCCCCCCTGGGTCGGGGGGTATATGACAAAAACATTCAGTACTTC
d_gene: -; j_gene: TRBJ2-5; v_gene: TRBV15; abundance: once; CDR3aa: CATSREDFRETQYF; CDR3nt: TGTGCCACCAGCAGGGAGGACTTCCGAGAGACCCAGTACTTC
d_gene: -; j_gene: TRBJ2-3; v_gene: TRBV7-9; abundance: -; CDR3aa: CASSLPGTTDTQYF; CDR3nt: TGTGCCAGCAGCTTACCAGGGACTACAGATACGCAGTATTTT
d_gene: TRBD2; j_gene: TRBJ2-2; v_gene: TRBV27; abundance: -; CDR3aa: CASSPGRAYGELFF; CDR3nt: TGTGCCAGCAGTCCCGGGAGGGCCTACGGGGAGCTGTTTTTT
d_gene: -; j_gene: TRBJ1-1; v_gene: TRBV20-1; abundance: -; CDR3aa: CSASGHTNTEAFF; CDR3nt: TGCAGTGCTAGTGGTCACACGAACACTGAAGCTTTCTTT
d_gene: -; j_gene: TRBJ1-1; v_gene: TRBV19; abundance: -; CDR3aa: CASRRTGGHTEAFF; CDR3nt: TGTGCCAGTAGGCGGACGGGGGGCCACACTGAAGCTTTCTTT
d_gene: TRBD1; j_gene: TRBJ1-2; v_gene: TRBV6-6; abundance: -; CDR3aa: CASSYSTAGQAGSF; CDR3nt: TGTGCCAGCAGTTACTCGACCGCGGGACAGGCTGGTTCCTTC
d_gene: TRBD2; j_gene: TRBJ2-7; v_gene: TRBV5-4; abundance: -; CDR3aa: CASSLGGLARQHEQYF; CDR3nt: TGTGCCAGCAGCTTGGGGGGACTAGCGAGACAGCACGAGCAGTACTTC
d_gene: TRBD2; j_gene: TRBJ2-1; v_gene: TRBV19; abundance: -; CDR3aa: CASSIAPSGRGEQFF; CDR3nt: TGTGCCAGTAGTATCGCTCCTAGCGGGAGGGGTGAGCAGTTCTTC
d_gene: TRBD2; j_gene: TRBJ2-7; v_gene: TRBV7-9; abundance: -; CDR3aa: CASSTRTSGSYEQYF; CDR3nt: TGTGCCAGCAGCACCCGGACTAGCGGGAGCTACGAGCAGTACTTC
d_gene: -; j_gene: TRBJ2-7; v_gene: TRBV3-1/TRBV3-2; abundance: -; CDR3aa: CASSQALGTSLYEQYF; CDR3nt: TGTGCCAGCAGCCAAGCTCTCGGGACTTCACTTTACGAGCAGTACTTC
d_gene: TRBD2; j_gene: TRBJ2-2; v_gene: TRBV19; abundance: -; CDR3aa: CASSMKRELTGELFF; CDR3nt: TGTGCCAGTAGTATGAAGCGGGAGCTCACCGGGGAGCTGTTTTTT
d_gene: -; j_gene: TRBJ2-3; v_gene: TRBV16; abundance: -; CDR3aa: CASSHTILGTDTQYF; CDR3nt: TGTGCCAGCAGCCACACCATTTTGGGGACAGATACGCAGTATTTT
d_gene: -; j_gene: TRBJ1-2; v_gene: TRBV18; abundance: -; CDR3aa: CASSPRTGVYGYTF; CDR3nt: TGTGCCAGCTCACCTCGAACAGGAGTCTATGGCTACACCTTC
d_gene: -; j_gene: TRBJ2-5; v_gene: TRBV6-2/TRBV6-3; abundance: once; CDR3aa: CASSPRQAGWTQYF; CDR3nt: TGTGCCAGCAGTCCCCGACAGGCTGGTTGGACCCAGTACTTC
d_gene: -; j_gene: TRBJ1-2; v_gene: TRBV10-3; abundance: few; CDR3aa: CAISDTAANYGYTF; CDR3nt: TGTGCCATCAGTGATACCGCAGCAAACTATGGCTACACCTTC
d_gene: -; j_gene: TRBJ2-1; v_gene: TRBV6-5; abundance: -; CDR3aa: CAALWGYNEQFF; CDR3nt: TGTGCCGCTCTTTGGGGGTACAATGAGCAGTTCTTC
d_gene: -; j_gene: TRBJ1-6; v_gene: TRBV24-1; abundance: once; CDR3aa: CATPRARASPLHF; CDR3nt: TGTGCCACCCCGCGGGCCAGGGCTTCACCCCTCCACTTT
d_gene: -; j_gene: TRBJ1-2; v_gene: TRBV29-1; abundance: -; CDR3aa: CSAGGTGRYGYTF; CDR3nt: TGCAGCGCCGGGGGGACGGGAAGGTATGGCTACACCTTC
d_gene: -; j_gene: TRBJ2-1; v_gene: TRBV7-2; abundance: -; CDR3aa: CASSLTFSSYNEQFF; CDR3nt: TGTGCCAGCAGCTTAACCTTTAGCTCCTACAATGAGCAGTTCTTC
d_gene: -; j_gene: TRBJ2-6; v_gene: TRBV7-2; abundance: -; CDR3aa: CASGIPGAGANVLTF; CDR3nt: TGTGCCAGCGGAATACCAGGGGCTGGGGCCAACGTCCTGACTTTC
d_gene: -; j_gene: TRBJ1-4; v_gene: TRBV4-3; abundance: few; CDR3aa: CASSQGPTGSRDEKLFF; CDR3nt: TGCGCCAGCAGCCAGGGCCCTACAGGGTCACGAGACGAAAAACTGTTTTTT
d_gene: -; j_gene: TRBJ2-6; v_gene: TRBV5-6; abundance: -; CDR3aa: CASSSTGRGANVLTF; CDR3nt: TGTGCCAGCAGCTCCACAGGGCGTGGGGCCAACGTCCTGACTTTC
d_gene: TRBD1; j_gene: TRBJ1-5; v_gene: TRBV30; abundance: once; CDR3aa: CAWAGQAGQPQHF; CDR3nt: TGTGCCTGGGCTGGACAGGCTGGGCAGCCCCAGCATTTT
d_gene: -; j_gene: TRBJ2-5; v_gene: TRBV7-9; abundance: -; CDR3aa: CASSLAVGSKETQYF; CDR3nt: TGTGCCAGCAGCTTAGCGGTCGGATCTAAAGAGACCCAGTACTTC
d_gene: TRBD1; j_gene: TRBJ2-1; v_gene: TRBV18; abundance: -; CDR3aa: CASSPGQGTGNEQFF; CDR3nt: TGTGCCAGCTCACCCGGACAGGGGACTGGCAATGAGCAGTTCTTC
d_gene: -; j_gene: TRBJ1-1; v_gene: TRBV19; abundance: -; CDR3aa: CASTPGVSTEAFF; CDR3nt: TGTGCCAGTACGCCTGGGGTATCGACTGAAGCTTTCTTT
d_gene: TRBD1; j_gene: TRBJ1-4; v_gene: TRBV28; abundance: -; CDR3aa: CASSPRDSGNEKLFF; CDR3nt: TGTGCCAGCAGTCCACGGGACAGTGGAAATGAAAAACTGTTTTTT
d_gene: -; j_gene: TRBJ2-2; v_gene: TRBV11-2; abundance: -; CDR3aa: CASSLVAPGSPAGELFF; CDR3nt: TGTGCCAGCAGCTTAGTAGCCCCTGGGTCCCCCGCCGGGGAGCTGTTTTTT
d_gene: -; j_gene: TRBJ2-7; v_gene: TRBV29-1; abundance: -; CDR3aa: CSVAESSPLNEQYF; CDR3nt: TGCAGCGTCGCGGAGTCCTCTCCCCTTAACGAGCAGTACTTC
d_gene: -; j_gene: TRBJ2-2; v_gene: TRBV11-3; abundance: -; CDR3aa: CASSLGTGELFF; CDR3nt: TGTGCCAGCAGCTTAGGCACCGGGGAGCTGTTTTTT
d_gene: -; j_gene: TRBJ1-2; v_gene: TRBV28; abundance: -; CDR3aa: CASTLGFGGYTF; CDR3nt: TGTGCCAGCACGCTCGGTTTTGGTGGCTACACCTTC
d_gene: TRBD1; j_gene: TRBJ1-1; v_gene: TRBV20-1; abundance: -; CDR3aa: CSASWTGNTEAFF; CDR3nt: TGCAGTGCTAGTTGGACAGGGAACACTGAAGCTTTCTTT
d_gene: -; j_gene: TRBJ1-1; v_gene: TRBV4-3; abundance: -; CDR3aa: CASSLTGPPLNTEAFF; CDR3nt: TGCGCCAGCAGCCTAACGGGACCGCCCCTGAACACTGAAGCTTTCTTT
d_gene: -; j_gene: TRBJ2-3; v_gene: TRBV7-8; abundance: -; CDR3aa: CASSRQVTDTQYF; CDR3nt: TGTGCCAGCAGCCGACAGGTTACAGATACGCAGTATTTT
d_gene: -; j_gene: TRBJ1-1; v_gene: TRBV15; abundance: -; CDR3aa: CATEEPLGVFAFF; CDR3nt: TGTGCCACCGAAGAGCCTCTAGGGGTCTTCGCTTTCTTT
d_gene: -; j_gene: TRBJ1-1; v_gene: TRBV29-1; abundance: once; CDR3aa: CSTPLGSGTEAFF; CDR3nt: TGCAGCACCCCATTGGGGTCGGGGACTGAAGCTTTCTTT
d_gene: TRBD2; j_gene: TRBJ2-5; v_gene: TRBV18; abundance: once; CDR3aa: CASSPLPGGPKGQETQYF; CDR3nt: TGTGCCAGCTCACCGCTCCCGGGAGGGCCGAAGGGGCAAGAGACCCAGTACTTC
d_gene: -; j_gene: TRBJ1-5; v_gene: TRBV4-3; abundance: -; CDR3aa: CASSQDGGQPQHF; CDR3nt: TGCGCCAGCAGCCAAGATGGCGGTCAGCCCCAGCATTTT
d_gene: TRBD2; j_gene: TRBJ2-1; v_gene: TRBV5-4; abundance: once; CDR3aa: CASSRGGGVYNEQFF; CDR3nt: TGTGCCAGCAGCCGCGGGGGAGGGGTCTACAATGAGCAGTTCTTC
d_gene: TRBD2; j_gene: TRBJ2-6; v_gene: TRBV19; abundance: -; CDR3aa: CASSISWGGYSGANVLTF; CDR3nt: TGTGCCAGTAGTATTAGTTGGGGGGGATACTCTGGGGCCAACGTCCTGACTTTC
d_gene: TRBD2; j_gene: TRBJ2-7; v_gene: TRBV5-1; abundance: few; CDR3aa: CASSFGGRGSYEQYF; CDR3nt: TGCGCCAGCAGCTTTGGCGGGAGAGGTTCCTACGAGCAGTACTTC
d_gene: -; j_gene: TRBJ1-3; v_gene: TRBV18; abundance: -; CDR3aa: CASSASGVFGFGNTIYF; CDR3nt: TGTGCCAGCTCTGCGAGCGGGGTGTTTGGATTTGGAAACACCATATATTTT
d_gene: TRBD1; j_gene: TRBJ1-3; v_gene: TRBV11-2; abundance: -; CDR3aa: CASSPQGAKNGNTIYF; CDR3nt: TGTGCCAGCAGCCCGCAGGGGGCCAAGAATGGAAACACCATATATTTT
d_gene: -; j_gene: TRBJ1-1; v_gene: TRBV18; abundance: -; CDR3aa: CASSAGPRNLNTEAFF; CDR3nt: TGTGCCAGCTCTGCGGGACCTCGGAACTTGAACACTGAAGCTTTCTTT
d_gene: TRBD2; j_gene: TRBJ2-7; v_gene: TRBV7-2; abundance: -; CDR3aa: CASSQEASGYYEQYF; CDR3nt: TGTGCCAGCAGCCAGGAGGCTAGCGGGTATTACGAGCAGTACTTC
d_gene: -; j_gene: TRBJ2-7; v_gene: TRBV2; abundance: -; CDR3aa: CASSDDLRGDDEQYF; CDR3nt: TGTGCCAGCAGTGATGATCTCCGAGGGGACGACGAGCAGTACTTC